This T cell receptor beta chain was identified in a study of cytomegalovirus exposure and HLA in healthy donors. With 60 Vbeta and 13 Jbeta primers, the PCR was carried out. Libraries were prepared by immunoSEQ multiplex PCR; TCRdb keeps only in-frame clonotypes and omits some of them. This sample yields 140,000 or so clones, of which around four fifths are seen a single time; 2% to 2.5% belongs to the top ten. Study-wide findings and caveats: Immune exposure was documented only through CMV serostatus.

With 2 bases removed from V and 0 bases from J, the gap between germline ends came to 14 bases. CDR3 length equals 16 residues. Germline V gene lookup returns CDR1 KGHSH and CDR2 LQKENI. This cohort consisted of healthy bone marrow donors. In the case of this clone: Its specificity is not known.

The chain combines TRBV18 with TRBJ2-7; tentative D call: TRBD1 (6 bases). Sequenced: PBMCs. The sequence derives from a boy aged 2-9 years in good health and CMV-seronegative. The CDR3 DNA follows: TGTGCCAGCTCACCAACTACAGGGATACCCTCCTACGAGCAGTACTTC. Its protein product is CASSPTTGIPSYEQYF.